The T cell receptor (beta chain) described here comes from a study of T-cell memory formation after mild COVID-19. Overall study context: There were largely donor-specific TCR clusters.

This clonotype showed up just a few times. Its antigen is not identified. The study, taken as a whole, reports: CD4/CD8 balance held among clones contracting day 15 to 85, and later expanders leaned CD4+. Among contracting clones, CD4+ were mainly CM/EM and CD8+ enriched in EMRA. There were some responding clones in pre-infection memory, which suggested that cross-reactive memory had joined.

CDR3 length: 17 amino acids. With 5 bases removed from V and 0 bases from J, the gap between germline ends came to 18 bases. Germline loops: CDR1 SGHAT, CDR2 FQNNGV. TCRdb independently ran MiXCR on the 5' RACE reads; one entry per CDR3 protein. The table lists 240,000 or so distinct CDR3 sequences, 9.4% of them singletons. The source material was PBMCs or a T cell subset sorted from them (not recorded which). The genes are TRBV11-2 and TRBJ2-3; D gene unclear. The sequence came from a man between 18 and 35 years old who had mild COVID-19 (a few samples of this study predate the infection). Cell type and time point are not known. CDR3 region: CASSTITGRTSTDTQYF. The CDR3 DNA reads TGTGCCAGCAGCACCATCACCGGCAGAACTAGCACAGATACGCAGTATTTT.